This T cell receptor (beta chain) originates from a study of neurological immune-mediated disorders. This clonotype was observed many times. Its antigen is undetermined. Germline CDR1 reads MNHNY; CDR2 reads SVGAGI (reference sequence). CDR3 length equals 13 residues. V lost 2 bases, J lost 6 bases, and 10 bases lay in between. A 10-nucleotide random UMI tagged transcripts in template-switch 5'RACE cDNA synthesis. From the 5' RACE reads, TCRdb called clonotypes with MiXCR, one entry per CDR3 protein. The sample has 95,000 to 110,000 distinct CDR3 sequences, about 10% seen once. Study-wide findings and caveats: The greatest degree of TCR clonal expansion was observed in HTLV-1-associated myelopathy, with the lowest in multiple sclerosis, below that of healthy controls. No CDR3 amino acid sequences recurred among expanded clones across subjects, suggesting private repertoires in all groups.

Time point described: longitudinal time-point 3. The source is a female donor with HTLV-1-associated myelopathy (HAM/TSP). This chain connects TRBV6-6 to TRBJ1-1, with D unclear. Sequencing was performed on PBMCs. The CDR3 bases are TGTGCCAGCAGTTACCTTAGGGCTGCTGAAGCTTTCTTT. The encoded protein is CASSYLRAAEAFF.